This entry lists 3 T cell receptor beta chains sequenced from one sample in a study of long-term antiretroviral therapy in people with HIV. An immunoSEQ assay, version v3.0, was performed at survey level. Measured with immunoSEQ multiplex PCR; TCRdb has only the in-frame clones, and not every one. The repertoire holds 6,500 to 8,500 clones, with around four fifths as singletons. The sample consisted of unsorted PBMCs, taken 1.1 years after starting antiretroviral therapy. All receptors derive from a man between 35 and 55 years old with HIV.

As for this clone: Other DNA sequences from this sample encode an identical CDR3 as well. The chain employs TRBV27 and TRBJ1-1, with D possibly TRBD1 on 6 matching bases. The germline V and J ends were trimmed by 5 bases and 1 base, with 14 bases remaining between them. CDR1 and CDR2 from the germline V gene are MNHEY and SMNVEV (reference sequence). The CDR3 is 15 residues long. In nucleotides, the CDR3 is TGTGCCAGCAGTAGCCCCCTGGGGGCGAACACTGAAGCTTTCTTT. Amino acids: CASSSPLGANTEAFF.

In its sample, this clone was seen a few times. This chain joins TRBV13 and TRBJ2-7; 8 bases agree with TRBD1. The junction had 7 bases not matched to a gene; V was cut back by 5 bases and J by 4 bases. The CDR3 extends over 14 amino acids. Germline V gene sequence: CDR1 PRHDT, CDR2 FYEKMQ (reference sequence). The CDR3 DNA follows: TGTGCCAGCAGCCCCGGGACAGGAGGGTACGAGCAGTACTTC. The encoded protein is CASSPGTGGYEQYF.

This clone was detected once. The chain joins TRBV6-1 to TRBJ1-1; D uncertain. CDR1 and CDR2 (germline): MNHNS, SASEGT. The CDR3 spans 12 residues. The V end was cut by 8 bases, the J end by 1 base, with 8 bases between. CDR3 amino acids: CASQPRNTEAFF. The DNA for the CDR3 is TGTGCCAGCCAACCGCGGAACACTGAAGCTTTCTTT.